This T cell receptor (beta chain) comes out of a study of T-cell reconstitution after alpha-beta-depleted transplantation in children (dated by TCRdb to the mid-2010s). Context from the whole study: Using TCR repertoire profiling, the study quantitatively followed how T-cell immune reconstitution unfolded in children after TCRalphabeta/CD19-depleted allogeneic hematopoietic cell transplantation.

Worth noting for this clonotype: Its cognate antigen has yet to be identified. Base qualities are not at hand, and no much larger clone is one base apart.

V lost 4 bases and J lost 6 bases; the stretch between them is 13 bases long. CDR1 and CDR2 (SQVTM, ANQGSEA) derive from the germline V gene. The CDR3 runs 14 residues from the cysteine to the phenylalanine. Here the CDR3 DNA is all that survives: 42 bases in frame from base 1. The library was obtained by PCR. The sample was run on an Illumina HiSeq 2500. To normalize quantification of the TCRbeta repertoire, the TCR libraries were built with molecular barcoding that relied on unique molecular identifiers. TCRdb took the public reads, trimmed them with fastp at Q25, ran MiXCR for clone calling and kept in-frame beta chains. Identical CDR3 protein sequences are pooled into one entry, listed with their most common genes and DNA. For this sample there are some 280,000 distinct CDR3 sequences; nearly 10% appear just once. Of the sample, about 9.4% falls within the top ten clones.

The sequence links TRBV29-1 to TRBJ1-6; no D gene call is confident. This TCR derives from a human donor who donated a stem cell graft to a child with SCID. The material sequenced was PBMCs from the stem cell graft donor, taken from the stem cell graft. The CDR3 region: CSVGGPGSNSPLHF. Read as DNA, the sequence is TGCAGCGTTGGAGGGCCTGGGAGTAATTCACCCCTCCACTTT.